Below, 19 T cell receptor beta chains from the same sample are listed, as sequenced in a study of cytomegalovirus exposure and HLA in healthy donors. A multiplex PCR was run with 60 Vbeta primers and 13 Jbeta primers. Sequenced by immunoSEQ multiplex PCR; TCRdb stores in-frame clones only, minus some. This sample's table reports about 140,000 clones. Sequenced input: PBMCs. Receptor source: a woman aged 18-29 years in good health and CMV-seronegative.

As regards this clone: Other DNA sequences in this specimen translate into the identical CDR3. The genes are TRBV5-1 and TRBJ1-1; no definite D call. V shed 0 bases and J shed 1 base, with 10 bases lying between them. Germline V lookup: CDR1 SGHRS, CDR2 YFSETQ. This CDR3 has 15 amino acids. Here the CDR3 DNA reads TGCGCCAGCAGCTTGGGTGGAGAATGGAACACTGAAGCTTTCTTT. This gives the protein CASSLGGEWNTEAFF.

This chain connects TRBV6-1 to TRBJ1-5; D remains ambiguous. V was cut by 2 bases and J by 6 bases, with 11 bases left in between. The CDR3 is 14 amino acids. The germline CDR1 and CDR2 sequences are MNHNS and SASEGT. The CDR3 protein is CASSEIEEGQPQHF. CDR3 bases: TGTGCCAGCAGTGAAATAGAGGAGGGTCAGCCCCAGCATTTT.

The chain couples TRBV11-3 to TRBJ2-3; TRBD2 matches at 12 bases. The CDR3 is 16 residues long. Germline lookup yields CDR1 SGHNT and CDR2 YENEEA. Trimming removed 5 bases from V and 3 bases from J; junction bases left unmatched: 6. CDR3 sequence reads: CASSPRLAGATDTQYF. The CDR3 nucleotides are TGTGCCAGCAGCCCCCGACTAGCGGGAGCAACAGATACGCAGTATTTT.

The CDR3 coding sequence is TGTGCCAGCAGTTCCACAGGGGGAGGGTGGGGCAATCAGCCCCAGCATTTT. Its translation: CASSSTGGGWGNQPQHF. This sequence joins TRBV7-2 and TRBJ1-5; TRBD1 matches 8 bases. Germline V CDR1 and CDR2: SGHTA, FQGNSA. Trimming took 6 bases from V and 2 from J; bases not matched to a gene: 12. The CDR3 spans 17 residues.

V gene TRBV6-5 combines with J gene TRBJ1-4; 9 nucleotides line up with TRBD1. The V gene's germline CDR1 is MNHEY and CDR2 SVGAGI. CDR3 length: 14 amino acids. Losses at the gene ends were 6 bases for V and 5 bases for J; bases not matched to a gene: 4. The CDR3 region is CASSRDRVNEKLFF. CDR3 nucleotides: TGTGCCAGCAGCCGGGACAGGGTGAATGAAAAACTGTTTTTT.

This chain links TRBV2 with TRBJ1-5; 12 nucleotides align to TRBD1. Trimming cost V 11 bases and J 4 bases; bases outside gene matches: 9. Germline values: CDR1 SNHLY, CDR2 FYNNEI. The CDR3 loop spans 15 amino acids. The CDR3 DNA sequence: TGTGCCTGCTCATTGGGACAGGGGGCAAATCAGCCCCAGCATTTT. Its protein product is CACSLGQGANQPQHF.

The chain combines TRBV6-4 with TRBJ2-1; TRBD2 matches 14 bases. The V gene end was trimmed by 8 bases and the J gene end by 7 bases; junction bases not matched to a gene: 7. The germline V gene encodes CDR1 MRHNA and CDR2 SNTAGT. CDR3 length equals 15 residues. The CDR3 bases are TGTGCCAGCGCCCAGGGACTAGCGGGAGTAAATGAGCAGTTCTTC. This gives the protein CASAQGLAGVNEQFF.

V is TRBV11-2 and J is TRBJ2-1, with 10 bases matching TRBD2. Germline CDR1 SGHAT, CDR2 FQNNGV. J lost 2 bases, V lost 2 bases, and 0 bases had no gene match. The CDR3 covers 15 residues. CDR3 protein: CASSLLAGAYNEQFF. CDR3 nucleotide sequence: TGTGCCAGCAGCTTACTAGCGGGAGCCTACAATGAGCAGTTCTTC.

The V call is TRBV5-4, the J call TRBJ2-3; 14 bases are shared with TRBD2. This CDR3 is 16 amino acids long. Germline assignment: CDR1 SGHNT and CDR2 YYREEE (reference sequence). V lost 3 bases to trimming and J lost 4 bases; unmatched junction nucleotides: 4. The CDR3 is CASSSGLAGGSDTQYF. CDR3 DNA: TGTGCCAGCAGCTCCGGACTAGCGGGAGGATCAGATACGCAGTATTTT.

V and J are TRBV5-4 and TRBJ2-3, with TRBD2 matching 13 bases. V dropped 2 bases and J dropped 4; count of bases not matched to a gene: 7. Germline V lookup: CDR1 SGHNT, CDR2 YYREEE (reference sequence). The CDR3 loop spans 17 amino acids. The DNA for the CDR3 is TGTGCCAGCAGCTTAGGACTAGCGGGAGTTCGGGCAGATACGCAGTATTTT. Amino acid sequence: CASSLGLAGVRADTQYF.

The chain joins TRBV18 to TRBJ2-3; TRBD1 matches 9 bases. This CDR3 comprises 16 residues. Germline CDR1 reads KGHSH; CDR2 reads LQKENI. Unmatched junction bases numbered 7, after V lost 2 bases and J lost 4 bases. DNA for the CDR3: TGTGCCAGCTCACCAAGGACAGGGGAGTTCTCAGATACGCAGTATTTT. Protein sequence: CASSPRTGEFSDTQYF.

CDR3 sequence: CASSVPLGGGPSNEQFF. CDR3 coding DNA: TGTGCCAGCAGCGTACCCTTAGGGGGAGGGCCTTCTAATGAGCAGTTCTTC. The chain carries TRBV9 and TRBJ2-1, with a possible D match to TRBD2 (7 bases). The CDR3 has 17 residues. Trimming removed 1 base from V and 7 bases from J, with 21 bases in between. Per the germline V gene, CDR1 is SGDLS and CDR2 is YYNGEE. The full variable domain, completed using reference TRBV9 and TRBJ2-1, is DSGVTQTPKHLITATGQRVTLRCSPRSGDLSVYWYQQSLDQGLQFLIQYYNGEERAKGNILERFSAQQFPDLHSELNLSSLELGDSALYFCASSVPLGGGPSNEQFFGPGTRLTVL.

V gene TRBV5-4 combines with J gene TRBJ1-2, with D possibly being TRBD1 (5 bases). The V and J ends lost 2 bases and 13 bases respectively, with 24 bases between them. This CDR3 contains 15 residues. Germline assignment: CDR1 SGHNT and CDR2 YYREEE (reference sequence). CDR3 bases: TGTGCCAGCAGCTTAGGCGGCATGGGGGGACTGGGGGGCACCTTC. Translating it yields CASSLGGMGGLGGTF.

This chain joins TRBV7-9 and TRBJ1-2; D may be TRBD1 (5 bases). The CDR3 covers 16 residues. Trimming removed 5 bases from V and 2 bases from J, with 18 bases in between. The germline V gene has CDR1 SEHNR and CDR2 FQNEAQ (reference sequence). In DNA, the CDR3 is TGTGCCAGCAGCCATAAATGGACGGGGGGAAACTATGGCTACACCTTC. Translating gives CASSHKWTGGNYGYTF.

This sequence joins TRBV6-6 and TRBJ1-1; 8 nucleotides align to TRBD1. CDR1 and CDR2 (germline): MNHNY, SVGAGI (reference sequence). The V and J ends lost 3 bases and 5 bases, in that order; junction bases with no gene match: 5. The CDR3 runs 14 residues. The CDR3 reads CASSYATGVTEAFF. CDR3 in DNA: TGTGCCAGCAGTTATGCGACAGGGGTGACTGAAGCTTTCTTT.

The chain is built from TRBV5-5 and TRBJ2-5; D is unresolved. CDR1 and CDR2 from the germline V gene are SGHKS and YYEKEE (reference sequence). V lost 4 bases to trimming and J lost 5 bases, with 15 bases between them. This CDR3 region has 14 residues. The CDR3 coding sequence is TGTGCCAGCAGCCTACGACTTAGTTCGGAGACCCAGTACTTC. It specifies CASSLRLSSETQYF. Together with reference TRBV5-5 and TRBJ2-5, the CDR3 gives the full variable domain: DAGVTQSPTHLIKTRGQQVTLRCSPISGHKSVSWYQQVLGQGPQFIFQYYEKEERGRGNFPDRFSARQFPNYSSELNVNALLLGDSALYLCASSLRLSSETQYFGPGTRLLVL.

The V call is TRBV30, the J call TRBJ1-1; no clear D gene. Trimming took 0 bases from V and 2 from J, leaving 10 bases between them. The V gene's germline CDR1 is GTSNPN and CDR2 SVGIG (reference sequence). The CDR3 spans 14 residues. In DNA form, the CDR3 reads TGTGCCTGGAGTGTCGGTCAGGCCAACACTGAAGCTTTCTTT. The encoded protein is CAWSVGQANTEAFF.

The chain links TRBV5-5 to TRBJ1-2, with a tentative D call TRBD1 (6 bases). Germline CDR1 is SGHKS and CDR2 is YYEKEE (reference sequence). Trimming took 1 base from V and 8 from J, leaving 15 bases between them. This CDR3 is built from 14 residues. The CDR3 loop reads CASSLRGAVGGYTF. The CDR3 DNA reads TGTGCCAGCAGCTTGCGGGGGGCAGTAGGGGGCTACACCTTC.

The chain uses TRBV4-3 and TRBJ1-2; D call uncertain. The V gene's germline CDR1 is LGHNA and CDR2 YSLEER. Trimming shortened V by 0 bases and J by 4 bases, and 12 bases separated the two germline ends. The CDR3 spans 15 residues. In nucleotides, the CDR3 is TGCGCCAGCAGCCAAGACTCTCACTCAAGCTATGGCTACACCTTC. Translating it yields CASSQDSHSSYGYTF.